This record concerns one T cell receptor (beta chain) sequence. Its target is not known. Selected positively for CCR7 and CD45RO-negative, naive CD8 cells excluded terminally differentiated effector memory CD45RA+ cells. Assay used: immunoSEQ multiplex PCR; TCRdb lists only in-frame clones, some missing. The sample contains just over 2,000,000 clones, about 95% of which appear only once. This sample is drawn from a study of shared clonotypes between healthy human individuals. For the study at large: Each donor's CD8 memory used one plate, CD8 naive two, each CD4 subset three.

Study findings and constraints: Some naive CD4 clonotypes, 4.5% to 5.5%, turned up in common across several donors. The authors sampled blood alone, and tissue repertoires likely differ. Estimated richness values were generally larger in naive subsets than in memory subsets.

CDR1 and CDR2 (germline): MNHEY, SVGAGI. This CDR3 spans 14 amino acids. Between the trimmed V and J ends, which lost 1 base and 7 bases, there was a span of 13 bases. Specimen: naive CD8+ T cells sorted from blood. The TCR sequence derives from a man between 18 and 35 years old in good health. The rearrangement links TRBV6-5 to TRBJ1-2; TRBD1 might be the D (5 bases). CDR3 in amino acids: CASSYFQGPGGYTF. The CDR3 bases are TGTGCCAGCAGTTACTTTCAGGGCCCAGGTGGCTACACCTTC.